This entry concerns a single T cell receptor beta chain. The data were obtained in a study of blood T cell repertoires in COVID-19. Study at large: Researchers got acute and convalescent COVID-19 samples from the United States, Italy and Spain. Sources were T cells, B-cell-depleted T cells, or PBMCs; the material itself was cDNA or gDNA.

Germline assignment: CDR1 SGHTA and CDR2 FQGNSA. The CDR3 loop spans 14 amino acids. V lost 4 bases and J lost 10, with 19 bases in between. Original processing methods: How many nucleated cells were present was estimated from reference gene primer amplification. Assay: immunoSEQ multiplex PCR; the TCRdb copy retains only in-frame clones and omits some. D and trimming come from the DNA, and the V and J calls and clone size come from that table. This sample has about 180,000 clones, with about 86% found just once. This TCR was sampled from an older man with active or convalescent COVID-19. The chain uses TRBV7-2 and TRBJ1-1; possibly TRBD1 for D (5 bases). Specimen: peripheral blood. CDR3 nucleotides: TGTGCCAGCAGCTCCCAACGGGGGGGGAGCCTAGCTTTCTTT. Its protein product is CASSSQRGGSLAFF.